A single sample gave rise to the 12 T cell receptor beta chains below, sequenced in a study of blood T cell repertoires in COVID-19. TCRdb's table, derived via immunoSEQ multiplex PCR, lists solely in-frame clones and lacks some. The table lists 100,000 to 150,000 clones, more than 80% of them singletons, with less than 3.5% in the top ten. Sequencing was performed on peripheral blood. The source of these receptors is a woman of 80 years or more with COVID-19, enrolled during active disease.

The chain couples TRBV6-1 to TRBJ2-1, with D possibly being TRBD2 (5 bases). V was clipped by 3 bases and J by 9 bases, with 18 bases between them. This CDR3 region has 15 residues. CDR1 is MNHNS, CDR2 SASEGT, per germline. The CDR3 loop is CASSDGGYSAAEQFF. As DNA, the CDR3 is TGTGCCAGCAGTGACGGCGGGTACAGTGCCGCTGAGCAGTTCTTC.

This chain joins TRBV9 and TRBJ2-7, with D perhaps matching TRBD2 (6 bases). With 4 bases removed from V and 6 bases from J, the gap between germline ends came to 20 bases. CDR3 length equals 15 residues. The germline gives CDR1 SGDLS, CDR2 YYNGEE. Here the CDR3 reads CASSLQGLVTSEQYF. The CDR3 region has the DNA TGTGCCAGCAGCCTCCAGGGACTGGTAACGAGCGAGCAGTACTTC.

This clone was observed a few times. The J gene is TRBJ1-6, the V gene TRBV11-2; 7 positions match TRBD1. The CDR3 has 17 amino acids. The germline V gene has CDR1 SGHAT and CDR2 FQNNGV. Germline trimming cut 6 bases from V and 10 bases from J; bases unmatched to any gene: 18. CDR3 loop: CASRLTILTGKVSPLHF. CDR3 nucleotide sequence: TGTGCCAGCAGGTTAACGATTCTGACAGGGAAGGTATCACCCCTCCACTTT.

V usage is TRBV7-6 and J usage is TRBJ2-7; 15 bases map to TRBD2. This CDR3 has 18 residues. Trimming removed 5 bases from V and 6 bases from J; junction bases left unmatched: 14. CDR1 SGHVS and CDR2 FNYEAQ come from the germline V gene. CDR3 nucleotides: TGTGCCAGCAGCCCGGCCGGACTAGCGGGAGGGCCGTCAACCGAGCAGTACTTC. Translated, it gives CASSPAGLAGGPSTEQYF. Looking up the rest from reference TRBV7-6 and TRBJ2-7 gives the full variable domain: GAGVSQSPRYKVTKRGQDVALRCDPISGHVSLYWYRQALGQGPEFLTYFNYEAQQDKSGLPNDRFSAERPEGSISTLTIQRTEQRDSAMYRCASSPAGLAGGPSTEQYFGPGTRLTVT.

V gene TRBV20-1 combines with J gene TRBJ1-1; D perhaps matches TRBD1 (5 bases). Per the germline V gene, CDR1 is DFQATT and CDR2 is SNEGSKA (reference sequence). Trimming shortened V by 3 bases and J by 1 base, and 15 bases separated the two germline ends. The CDR3 sequence is 15 residues long. CDR3 nucleotide sequence: TGCAGTGCTAGTCGGGGGTCTCATTCGAACACTGAAGCTTTCTTT. Translating it yields CSASRGSHSNTEAFF.

The chain employs TRBV28 and TRBJ1-5; D call uncertain. V was cut by 4 bases and J by 1 base, with 14 bases left in between. CDR1 MDHEN and CDR2 SYDVKM come from the germline V gene. The CDR3 sequence is 16 residues long. CDR3 region: CASSSATKRSNQPQHF. As DNA, the CDR3 is TGTGCCAGCAGTTCGGCCACTAAAAGGAGCAATCAGCCCCAGCATTTT.

V usage is TRBV24-1 and J usage is TRBJ2-2; 8 nucleotides line up with TRBD2. Germline V gene lookup returns CDR1 KGHDR and CDR2 SFDVKD. V shed 4 bases, J shed 3 bases, and the junction held 9 bases outside the gene matches. The CDR3 totals 17 residues. CDR3 residues: CATSDPLGTRDTGELFF. DNA for the CDR3: TGTGCCACCAGTGACCCTCTTGGGACTAGAGACACCGGGGAGCTGTTTTTT.

The rearrangement links TRBV20-1 to TRBJ2-3; possibly TRBD1 for D (6 bases). Trimming took 3 bases from V and 2 from J, leaving 15 bases between them. The CDR3 runs 15 residues. Germline V CDR1 and CDR2: DFQATT, SNEGSKA (reference sequence). The CDR3 DNA follows: TGCAGTGCTAGTAAGGGGGAAGGAGACACAGATACGCAGTATTTT. Its protein product is CSASKGEGDTDTQYF.

This chain links TRBV6-2 or TRBV6-3 with TRBJ1-1, with a weak D call TRBD1 (6 bases). From germline, CDR1 is MNHEY and CDR2 SVGEGT. Trimming shortened V by 6 bases and J by 2 bases, and 25 bases separated the two germline ends. The CDR3 has 18 residues. CDR3 loop: CASSRTVLGHQRNTEAFF. The CDR3 DNA reads TGTGCCAGCAGCCGCACTGTACTGGGACACCAACGCAACACTGAAGCTTTCTTT.

The chain uses TRBV11-3 and TRBJ1-1; D not resolved. Germline loops: CDR1 SGHNT, CDR2 YENEEA. Trimming left V 3 bases short and J 5 bases short, with 10 bases between. The CDR3 has 13 amino acids. CDR3 residues: CASSLEGRTEAFF. In nucleotides, the CDR3 is TGTGCCAGCAGCTTGGAGGGTCGGACTGAAGCTTTCTTT.

This chain uses TRBV19 with TRBJ2-5; D gene unclear. CDR3 length equals 12 residues. Trimming pared 4 bases from V and 5 bases from J, leaving 8 bases between. Germline CDR1 LNHDA, CDR2 SQIVND (reference sequence). The CDR3 DNA reads as TGTGCCAGTAGTAACGCTCGGGAGACCCAGTACTTC. Encoded protein: CASSNARETQYF.

J is TRBJ2-2 and V is TRBV7-2, with a tentative D call TRBD1 (5 bases). V lost 0 bases, J lost 5 bases, and 13 bases lay in between. The CDR3 has 16 residues. Germline V lookup: CDR1 SGHTA, CDR2 FQGNSA. The CDR3 spells CASSLASWTHTGELFF. CDR3 nucleotides: TGTGCCAGCAGCTTAGCCTCATGGACACATACCGGGGAGCTGTTTTTT.